These 26 T cell receptor beta chains share one sample of origin, sequenced in a study of blood T cell repertoires in COVID-19. TCRdb's copy holds only in-frame clones and misses some; the assay was immunoSEQ multiplex PCR. The profile shows under 130,000 clones, roughly four fifths of them singletons. The source material was peripheral blood. The source of these receptors is a man aged 70 or older with active or convalescent COVID-19.

The rearrangement uses TRBV28 and TRBJ1-5, with D unresolved. The CDR3 covers 12 residues. In germline, CDR1 is MDHEN, CDR2 SYDVKM. V was shortened by 6 bases and J by 5 bases, with 8 bases between the two germline ends. CDR3 loop: CASRDGDQPQHF. Written as DNA, the CDR3 is TGTGCCAGCAGGGATGGAGATCAGCCCCAGCATTTT.

The V call is TRBV5-1, the J call TRBJ1-1; TRBD1 aligns across 9 bases. CDR1 is SGHRS and CDR2 is YFSETQ in the germline V gene. The CDR3 extends over 17 amino acids. V trimming: 0 bases; J trimming: 1 base; junction bases outside the gene matches: 7. CDR3 amino acids: CASSLGQGVPGNTEAFF. CDR3 sequence (DNA): TGCGCCAGCAGCTTGGGACAGGGGGTACCCGGGAACACTGAAGCTTTCTTT.

The table lists this clone with a few counts. This chain joins TRBV3-1 (or the pseudogene TRBV3-2) and TRBJ1-2; no reliable D call. Germline V gene sequence: CDR1 LGHDT, CDR2 YNNKEL (reference sequence). V lost 4 bases, J lost 4 bases, and 7 bases lay in between. CDR3 length: 12 amino acids. CDR3 DNA: TGTGCCAGCAGCCTCTCGTCCTATGGCTACACCTTC. Translated, it gives CASSLSSYGYTF.

The chain couples TRBV2 to TRBJ2-7, with TRBD1 identical over 7 bases. J lost 4 bases, V lost 9 bases, and 18 bases had no gene match. Germline lookup yields CDR1 SNHLY and CDR2 FYNNEI. CDR3 length: 16 residues. CDR3 sequence reads: CARGIRHRGPLYEQYF. The DNA for the CDR3 is TGTGCCAGAGGGATCAGGCACAGGGGACCATTGTACGAGCAGTACTTC.

In its sample, this clone was seen a few times. The chain is built from TRBV7-9 and TRBJ1-6, with TRBD1 identical over 11 bases. The CDR3 consists of 16 residues. Looked up from germline, CDR1 is SEHNR and CDR2 is FQNEAQ (reference sequence). V was pared by 1 base and J by 5 bases, with 1 base of the junction left unmatched. In DNA, the CDR3 is TGTGCCAGCAGCTTAGGGGACAGGGGGAATAATTCACCCCTCCACTTT. It codes for CASSLGDRGNNSPLHF. Using reference TRBV7-9 and TRBJ1-6 for the parts outside the CDR3, the full variable domain is DTGVSQNPRHKITKRGQNVTFRCDPISEHNRLYWYRQTLGQGPEFLTYFQNEAQLEKSRLLSDRFSAERPKGSFSTLEIQRTEQGDSAMYLCASSLGDRGNNSPLHFGNGTRLTVT.

The chain is built from TRBV6-5 and TRBJ1-6; D is undetermined. The ends were cut back, 4 bases at V and 4 bases at J, with 14 bases in the middle. The CDR3 runs 16 residues. From germline, CDR1 is MNHEY and CDR2 SVGAGI. CDR3 nucleotide sequence: TGTGCCAGCAGTTCCCGACATACGGGATATAATTCACCCCTCCACTTT. Protein: CASSSRHTGYNSPLHF.

The chain joins TRBV10-3 to TRBJ1-2; D uncertain. V was clipped by 2 bases and J by 2 bases, with 6 bases between them. In germline, CDR1 is ENHRY, CDR2 SYGVKD. This CDR3 contains 13 residues. CDR3 protein: CAISERVNYGYTF. For the CDR3, the DNA is TGTGCCATCAGTGAGCGGGTGAACTATGGCTACACCTTC.

The chain is built from TRBV11-3 and TRBJ2-1, with D maybe TRBD1 (6 bases). The germline V and J ends were trimmed by 2 bases and 4 bases, with 18 bases remaining between them. CDR1 is SGHNT, CDR2 YENEEA, per germline. The CDR3 contains 17 residues. The CDR3 DNA reads as TGTGCCAGCAGCTTAAAGAGGGGGTTAAACGTATACAATGAGCAGTTCTTC. Residues: CASSLKRGLNVYNEQFF.

The chain has TRBV5-4 and TRBJ1-2; perhaps TRBD1 as D (5 bases). The germline V gene has CDR1 SGHNT and CDR2 YYREEE (reference sequence). The germline V and J ends were trimmed by 3 bases and 4 bases, with 10 bases remaining between them. The CDR3 loop spans 13 amino acids. Written as DNA, the CDR3 is TGTGCCAGCAGCTCCGCAGGGTTCTATGGCTACACCTTC. It is translated as CASSSAGFYGYTF.

J is TRBJ1-3 and V is TRBV27, with a weak D call TRBD1 (5 bases). The CDR3 contains 15 residues. V was pared by 6 bases and J by 0 bases, with 12 bases between. Germline CDR1 reads MNHEY; CDR2 reads SMNVEV (reference sequence). DNA of the CDR3: TGTGCCAGCAGCTCGACAGTCGCCTCTGGAAACACCATATATTTT. Translating it yields CASSSTVASGNTIYF.

This rearrangement joins TRBV3-1 (or the pseudogene TRBV3-2) to TRBJ1-2, with 8 bases that match TRBD1. Germline-derived CDR1 and CDR2 are LGHDT and YNNKEL (reference sequence). This CDR3 spans 13 amino acids. With V trimmed by 5 bases and J by 8 bases, 7 bases remained unmatched. Here the CDR3 DNA reads TGTGCCAGCAGCAGCGGACAGGGTGCCGGCTACACCTTC. Translated: CASSSGQGAGYTF.

This clone was found a few times. The genes are TRBV6-5 and TRBJ1-2; a possible D gene is TRBD1 (6 bases). The germline gives CDR1 MNHEY, CDR2 SVGAGI. This CDR3 spans 15 amino acids. V was trimmed by 7 bases and J by 2 bases, leaving 17 bases between them. CDR3 in DNA: TGTGCCAGCATTCCCCGGGGGGGCCTGAACTATGGCTACACCTTC. As protein: CASIPRGGLNYGYTF.

The chain joins TRBV30 to TRBJ2-3, with 7 bases identical to TRBD2. CDR1 and CDR2 from the germline V gene are GTSNPN and SVGIG (reference sequence). V dropped 1 base and J dropped 6; count of bases not matched to a gene: 10. The CDR3 is 15 residues long. The CDR3 DNA sequence: TGTGCCTGGAGTGCTAGCGGTTTCCCGACTGATACGCAGTATTTT. As protein: CAWSASGFPTDTQYF.

The V call is TRBV2, the J call TRBJ1-5; 12 nucleotides match TRBD1. The CDR3 loop spans 15 amino acids. The trim removed 4 bases at V and 7 bases at J, leaving 5 bases unmatched. The V gene's germline CDR1 is SNHLY and CDR2 FYNNEI. Here the CDR3 DNA reads TGTGCCAGCAGTGGAGGGACAGGGGGCCGGCAGCCCCAGCATTTT. It translates to CASSGGTGGRQPQHF.

The chain couples TRBV28 to TRBJ2-5; D remains ambiguous. Germline CDR1 and CDR2: MDHEN and SYDVKM. V was cut by 9 bases and J by 4 bases, with 12 bases left in between. The length of the CDR3 is 12 residues. CDR3 DNA: TGTGCCAGTGGATCGGGTGGAGAGACCCAGTACTTC. Amino acids: CASGSGGETQYF.

The genes are TRBV2 and TRBJ2-2; possible D gene TRBD2, 6 bases. The CDR3 has 14 residues. Between the trimmed V and J ends, which lost 4 bases and 9 bases, there was a span of 15 bases. In germline, CDR1 is SNHLY, CDR2 FYNNEI. The DNA of the CDR3 is TGTGCCAGCAGTGTGGAGACTAGGCGCCGGGAGCTGTTTTTT. Protein: CASSVETRRRELFF.

A few counts support this clone. The chain employs TRBV7-9 and TRBJ2-7; TRBD1 might be the D (5 bases). The length of the CDR3 is 14 residues. V was cut by 4 bases and J by 3 bases, with 13 bases left in between. Per germline, CDR1 SEHNR and CDR2 FQNEAQ (reference sequence). The CDR3 loop reads CASSSRGNNYEQYF. The CDR3 nucleotides are TGTGCCAGCAGCTCTAGGGGCAATAACTACGAGCAGTACTTC.

This clone has a handful of counts. The gene calls are TRBV5-5 and TRBJ2-2; the match to TRBD2 covers 8 bases. This CDR3 comprises 15 residues. V lost 4 bases, J lost 9 bases, and 11 bases stayed unmatched. Germline V gives CDR1 SGHKS, CDR2 YYEKEE (reference sequence). The CDR3 protein is CASSPPGLGSRELFF. The DNA for the CDR3 is TGTGCCAGCAGCCCACCGGGACTAGGTTCCAGGGAGCTGTTTTTT.

The chain couples TRBV5-1 to TRBJ2-3; 7 nucleotides align to TRBD2. CDR1 and CDR2 (germline): SGHRS, YFSETQ. V was pared by 2 bases and J by 1 base, with 4 bases of the junction left unmatched. CDR3 size: 15 residues. The CDR3 DNA is TGCGCCAGCAGCTTAGCGGGGATAGGCACAGATACGCAGTATTTT. Residues: CASSLAGIGTDTQYF.

J is TRBJ2-1 and V is TRBV5-1, with D unresolved. V was trimmed by 1 base and J by 0 bases, leaving 5 bases between them. The CDR3 sequence is 14 residues long. Germline V CDR1 and CDR2: SGHRS, YFSETQ. The CDR3 coding sequence is TGCGCCAGCAGCTTGTTAATCTCCTACAATGAGCAGTTCTTC. This sequence encodes CASSLLISYNEQFF. Using reference TRBV5-1 and TRBJ2-1 for the parts outside the CDR3, the full variable domain is KAGVTQTPRYLIKTRGQQVTLSCSPISGHRSVSWYQQTPGQGLQFLFEYFSETQRNKGNFPGRFSGRQFSNSRSEMNVSTLELGDSALYLCASSLLISYNEQFFGPGTRLTVL.

The chain has TRBV5-1 and TRBJ2-7; 12 nucleotides line up with TRBD2. Germline loops: CDR1 SGHRS, CDR2 YFSETQ. This CDR3 is built from 15 residues. After removal of 4 bases from V and 4 bases from J, the junction contained 6 bases not matched to a gene. For the CDR3, the DNA is TGCGCCAGCAGCCCTACCGGGACTAGCGGGTACGAGCAGTACTTC. This gives the protein CASSPTGTSGYEQYF. Looking up the rest from reference TRBV5-1 and TRBJ2-7 gives the full variable domain: KAGVTQTPRYLIKTRGQQVTLSCSPISGHRSVSWYQQTPGQGLQFLFEYFSETQRNKGNFPGRFSGRQFSNSRSEMNVSTLELGDSALYLCASSPTGTSGYEQYFGPGTRLTVT.

This sequence joins TRBV5-1 and TRBJ2-5, with D tentatively TRBD1 (6 bases). The V end was cut by 7 bases, the J end by 2 bases, with 15 bases between. This CDR3 comprises 14 residues. The germline V gene has CDR1 SGHRS and CDR2 YFSETQ. CDR3 loop: CASGTGTPQETQYF. CDR3 sequence (DNA): TGCGCCAGCGGGACCGGGACACCACAAGAGACCCAGTACTTC.

In this sample, this clone turned up once. The chain recombines TRBV6-5 with TRBJ2-7; 9 bases line up with TRBD1. J gave up 7 bases and V 6 bases, and 13 bases lay outside the gene matches. Germline assignment: CDR1 MNHEY and CDR2 SVGAGI. The CDR3 contains 15 residues. CDR3 loop: CASRTGTGLLKEQYF. The CDR3 region has the DNA TGTGCCAGCAGGACTGGGACAGGGCTCCTAAAGGAGCAGTACTTC.

The chain couples TRBV10-3 to TRBJ2-1; 10 bases are a match to TRBD2. Germline V CDR1 and CDR2: ENHRY, SYGVKD. Trimming at V came to 4 bases and at J to 10 bases, leaving 13 bases not matched to a gene. The CDR3 extends over 16 amino acids. CDR3 amino acids: CAISGRSGGARGEQFF. The CDR3 nucleotides are TGTGCCATCAGTGGAAGAAGCGGGGGGGCTAGGGGCGAGCAGTTCTTC.

The chain is built from TRBV7-3 and TRBJ2-1, with a weak D call TRBD1 (6 bases). The V and J ends lost 5 bases and 6 bases respectively, with 8 bases between them. The CDR3 spans 12 residues. Germline values: CDR1 SGHTA, CDR2 FQGTGA. This CDR3 is CASSVQGNEQFF. DNA for the CDR3: TGTGCCAGCAGCGTACAGGGCAATGAGCAGTTCTTC.

This clone was seen a single time. This rearrangement joins TRBV11-2 to TRBJ1-6; no clear D. Between the trimmed V and J ends, which lost 5 bases and 7 bases, there was a span of 24 bases. The length of the CDR3 is 18 residues. The V gene's germline CDR1 is SGHAT and CDR2 FQNNGV. CDR3 sequence: CASSLGSTTRGLNSPLHF. CDR3 sequence (DNA): TGTGCCAGCAGCCTCGGGTCTACAACCCGGGGTTTAAATTCACCCCTCCACTTT.